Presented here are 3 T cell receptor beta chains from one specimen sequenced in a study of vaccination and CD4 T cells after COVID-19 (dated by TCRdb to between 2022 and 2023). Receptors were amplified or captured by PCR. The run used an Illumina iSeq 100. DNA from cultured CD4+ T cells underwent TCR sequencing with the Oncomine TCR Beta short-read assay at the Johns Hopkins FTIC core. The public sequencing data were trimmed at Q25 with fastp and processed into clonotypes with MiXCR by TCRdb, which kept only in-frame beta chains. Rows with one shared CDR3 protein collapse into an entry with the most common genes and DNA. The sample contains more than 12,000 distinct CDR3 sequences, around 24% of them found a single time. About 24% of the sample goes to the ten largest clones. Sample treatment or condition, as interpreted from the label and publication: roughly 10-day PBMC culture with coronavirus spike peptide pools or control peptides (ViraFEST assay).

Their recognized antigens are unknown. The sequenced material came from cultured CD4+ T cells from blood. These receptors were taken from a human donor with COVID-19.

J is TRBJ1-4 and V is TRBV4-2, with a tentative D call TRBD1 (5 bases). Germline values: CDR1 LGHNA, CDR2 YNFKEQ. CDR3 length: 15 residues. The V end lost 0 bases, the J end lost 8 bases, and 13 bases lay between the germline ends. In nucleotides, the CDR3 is TGTGCCAGCAGCCAAGACCCCGCGGGGGTCGAAAAACTGTTTTTT. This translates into CASSQDPAGVEKLFF.

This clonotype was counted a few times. The CDR3 bases are TGTGCCAGCAGATTGGACAGGGGGCGCGGAGAGACCCAGTACTTC. Translating gives CASRLDRGRGETQYF. V usage is TRBV6-2 or TRBV6-3 and J usage is TRBJ2-5; 11 bases match TRBD1. Germline values: CDR1 MNHEY, CDR2 SVGEGT. V lost 6 bases, J lost 4 bases, and 7 bases stayed unmatched. The CDR3 is made up of 15 amino acids.

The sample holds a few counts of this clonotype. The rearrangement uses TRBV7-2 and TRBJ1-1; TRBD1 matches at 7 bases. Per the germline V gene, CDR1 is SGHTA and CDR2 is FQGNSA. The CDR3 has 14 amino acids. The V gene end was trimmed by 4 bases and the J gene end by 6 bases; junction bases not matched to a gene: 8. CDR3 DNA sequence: TGTGCCAGCAGCTCTAGACAGGGAAAATCTGAAGCTTTCTTT. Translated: CASSSRQGKSEAFF.